This passage covers 21 T cell receptor beta chains from one sample sequenced in a study of naive and memory T cell subsets. The SP2 primer and nested alpha and beta constant region primers amplified ligated cDNA in four rounds. TCRdb passed the 5' RACE reads through MiXCR, listing each CDR3 protein once. The sample lists around 48,000 distinct CDR3 sequences; about 4.8% were seen once. TCR cDNA received a 3' ligated oligonucleotide that carried a UMI. The receptor set was obtained from a female donor in good health.

In this sample, this clonotype turned up many times. The V call is TRBV18, the J call TRBJ2-3; 12 bases are shared with TRBD2. The CDR3 is 16 amino acids. The junction had 4 bases not matched to a gene; V was cut back by 2 bases and J by 4 bases. Germline-derived CDR1 and CDR2 are KGHSH and LQKENI. The CDR3 here is CASSPTLAGGPDTQYF. In DNA form, the CDR3 reads TGTGCCAGCTCACCAACCCTAGCGGGAGGGCCAGATACGCAGTATTTT. The full variable domain, its missing parts supplied by reference TRBV18 and TRBJ2-3, is NAGVMQNPRHLVRRRGQEARLRCSPMKGHSHVYWYRQLPEEGLKFMVYLQKENIIDESGMPKERFSAEFPKEGPSILRIQQVVRGDSAAYFCASSPTLAGGPDTQYFGPGTRLTVL.

This clonotype was recorded at least ten times. V gene TRBV6-6 combines with J gene TRBJ1-5; no definite D call. Per the germline V gene, CDR1 is MNHNY and CDR2 is SVGAGI (reference sequence). V was clipped by 2 bases and J by 5 bases, with 10 bases between them. The CDR3 is made up of 14 amino acids. CDR3 DNA: TGTGCCAGCAGTTACGAGGGTATGCATCAGCCCCAGCATTTT. It translates to CASSYEGMHQPQHF.

This clonotype was recorded many times. Here the CDR3 DNA reads TGTGCCAGCAGTGAGTATCGGGCTAGCCAGACTTTGTACGAGCAGTACTTC. Protein product: CASSEYRASQTLYEQYF. V usage is TRBV6-1 and J usage is TRBJ2-7, with D possibly matching TRBD2 (5 bases). Between the trimmed V and J ends, which lost 3 bases and 4 bases, there was a span of 22 bases. There are 17 residues in the CDR3. CDR1 MNHNS and CDR2 SASEGT come from the germline V gene.

This clonotype was observed many times. This chain links TRBV18 with TRBJ1-1; the D gene is possibly TRBD1 (6 bases). V shed 6 bases and J shed 3 bases, with 17 bases lying between them. This CDR3 is 15 amino acids long. Looked up from germline, CDR1 is KGHSH and CDR2 is LQKENI. CDR3 loop: CASSPPGAVDTEAFF. CDR3 nucleotide sequence: TGTGCCAGCTCTCCCCCAGGGGCGGTGGACACTGAAGCTTTCTTT.

There are many counts of this clonotype. This chain connects TRBV12-3 or TRBV12-4 to TRBJ1-5; no clear D. The CDR3 loop spans 13 amino acids. Deletions cut 1 base from V and 9 bases from J, with 10 bases between. In nucleotides, the CDR3 is TGTGCCAGCAGTTTAGAGGTAGATCGGCCCCAGCATTTT. It codes for CASSLEVDRPQHF.

Note on this clonotype: One end of the junction fails to match germline, which may point to a read error. The chain links TRBV29-1 to TRBJ1-2; no firm D call. Germline V gene sequence: CDR1 SQVTM, CDR2 ANQGSEA. This CDR3 has 11 residues. The CDR3 DNA is TGCAGCGTTACGACGGACTATGGCGACACCTTC. Translating gives CSVTTDYGDTF.

This clonotype was counted a few times. The chain joins TRBV13 to TRBJ2-1, with 9 bases aligning to TRBD2. The CDR3 is 15 amino acids. The germline V gene encodes CDR1 PRHDT and CDR2 FYEKMQ (reference sequence). V shed 6 bases and J 8 bases; nucleotides not matched to a gene: 11. CDR3 amino acids: CASSAYGGGRDEQFF. CDR3 bases: TGTGCCAGCAGTGCGTACGGGGGCGGGAGGGATGAGCAGTTCTTC. The variable domain in full, completed from reference TRBV13 and TRBJ2-1, reads AAGVIQSPRHLIKEKRETATLKCYPIPRHDTVYWYQQGPGQDPQFLISFYEKMQSDKGSIPDRFSAQQFSDYHSELNMSSLELGDSALYFCASSAYGGGRDEQFFGPGTRLTVL.

Details on this clonotype: A much larger clone is a single base away; this may be a read error. The DNA for the CDR3 is TGCAGCGTTGAGTACAGCACAGATATGCAGTATTTT. It yields the protein CSVEYSTDMQYF. V and J are TRBV29-1 and TRBJ2-3; D is unresolved. Germline CDR1 SQVTM, CDR2 ANQGSEA. The CDR3 spans 12 residues.

This clonotype appeared many times. The rearrangement uses TRBV28 and TRBJ2-3, with 8 bases aligning to TRBD2. This CDR3 has 18 residues. V was pared by 1 base and J by 4 bases, with 13 bases of the junction left unmatched. Germline-derived CDR1 and CDR2 are MDHEN and SYDVKM. The CDR3 bases are TGTGCCAGCAGTTTATCAGACCTGGAGCGGGAGTGGGCAGATACGCAGTATTTT. It encodes CASSLSDLEREWADTQYF.

This clonotype turned up a few times. The chain couples TRBV18 to TRBJ2-1, with 13 bases that match TRBD2. The CDR3 has 16 residues. J lost 8 bases, V lost 6 bases, and 10 bases had no gene match. Germline assignment: CDR1 KGHSH and CDR2 LQKENI. CDR3 sequence reads: CASSRTSGRGFYEQFF. CDR3 bases: TGTGCCAGCTCCCGCACTAGCGGGAGGGGGTTTTATGAGCAGTTCTTC.

There are many counts of this clonotype. The genes are TRBV6-1 and TRBJ2-1; 8 bases are shared with TRBD1. With V trimmed by 3 bases and J by 4 bases, 8 bases remained unmatched. CDR3 length: 16 amino acids. Germline values: CDR1 MNHNS, CDR2 SASEGT. CDR3 DNA sequence: TGTGCCAGCAGTGAGTACAGCCAGGGGGCTTACAATGAGCAGTTCTTC. Encoded protein: CASSEYSQGAYNEQFF.

This rearrangement joins TRBV2 to TRBJ2-7, with 8 positions matching TRBD1. From germline, CDR1 is SNHLY and CDR2 FYNNEI. J was trimmed by 4 bases and V by 7 bases; bases with no gene match: 3. This CDR3 region has 12 residues. CDR3 amino acids: CASTGGPYEQYF. The CDR3 DNA sequence: TGTGCCAGCACAGGGGGCCCTTACGAGCAGTACTTC.

This clonotype was seen many times. This chain uses TRBV6-6 with TRBJ1-1; no firm D call. V lost 0 bases, J lost 10 bases, and 12 bases lay in between. CDR3 size: 13 residues. Germline V gene lookup returns CDR1 MNHNY and CDR2 SVGAGI (reference sequence). DNA of the CDR3: TGTGCCAGCAGTTACTCAGAAAAAGGGAGAGCTTTCTTT. Protein sequence: CASSYSEKGRAFF.

This clonotype came up many times. This sequence joins TRBV6-5 and TRBJ2-2; D gene uncertain. The CDR3 has 15 residues. The germline V gene has CDR1 MNHEY and CDR2 SVGAGI. V dropped 5 bases and J dropped 0 bases, with 10 bases sitting between them. The CDR3 coding sequence is TGTGCCAGCAGTCCCCCGAGAACGAACACCGGGGAGCTGTTTTTT. It codes for CASSPPRTNTGELFF.

This clonotype was counted at least ten times. The chain has TRBV10-2 and TRBJ2-7; D is possibly TRBD1 or TRBD2 (5 bases each). The germline V gene encodes CDR1 WSHSY and CDR2 SAAADI. V was shortened by 7 bases and J by 9 bases, with 16 bases between the two germline ends. CDR3 length: 12 residues. The CDR3 DNA reads TGCGCCAGCATGGGACGCCGAGATTGGCAGTACTTC. This translates into CASMGRRDWQYF.

This clonotype has a count of ten or more. The genes are TRBV27 and TRBJ1-1; TRBD1 is a possible D gene (5 bases). The CDR3 runs 13 residues. The V end lost 1 base, the J end lost 10 bases, and 13 bases lay between the germline ends. Germline V gives CDR1 MNHEY, CDR2 SMNVEV (reference sequence). CDR3 protein: CASSLLGRTVAFF. The CDR3 DNA is TGTGCCAGCAGTTTATTGGGGCGGACCGTAGCTTTCTTT.

Concerning this clonotype: Germline and junction disagree at one end, which may indicate a read error. The rearrangement uses TRBV28 and TRBJ1-2; D is perhaps TRBD1 (5 bases). Germline CDR1 reads MDHEN; CDR2 reads SYDVKM. The CDR3 has 15 amino acids. CDR3 sequence (DNA): TGTGCCAGCAGTTTAAGTGGGCCAGGGACCTATGGCGACACCTTC. Protein: CASSLSGPGTYGDTF.

This clonotype was seen a few times. V usage is TRBV4-2 and J usage is TRBJ1-5; D is undetermined. This CDR3 spans 16 amino acids. The germline V and J ends were trimmed by 0 bases and 4 bases, with 13 bases remaining between them. The germline gives CDR1 LGHNA, CDR2 YNFKEQ. The CDR3, as DNA: TGTGCCAGCAGCCAAGAACCAGGTAGCGCTAATCAGCCCCAGCATTTT. Its protein is CASSQEPGSANQPQHF.

This clonotype was recorded at least ten times. This chain links TRBV28 with TRBJ2-6; D not resolved. This CDR3 is built from 13 residues. Germline assignment: CDR1 MDHEN and CDR2 SYDVKM. The V end was cut by 2 bases, the J end by 12 bases, with 11 bases between. CDR3 in amino acids: CASSLEAPSVLTF. The CDR3 DNA sequence: TGTGCCAGCAGTTTAGAGGCTCCGAGCGTCCTGACTTTC.

This clonotype was found many times. The chain combines TRBV6-1 with TRBJ1-1; D gene uncertain. Per germline, CDR1 MNHNS and CDR2 SASEGT. The CDR3 contains 13 residues. V was pared by 3 bases and J by 2 bases, with 7 bases between. CDR3 residues: CASSDNHNTEAFF. The CDR3 nucleotides are TGTGCCAGCAGTGATAATCATAACACTGAAGCTTTCTTT.

This clonotype was counted at least ten times. V and J are TRBV4-1 and TRBJ1-5; 10 bases match TRBD1. CDR3 length: 15 residues. Trimming at V came to 3 bases and at J to 2 bases, leaving 1 base not matched to a gene. Germline CDR1 and CDR2: MGHRA and YSYEKL. CDR3 DNA: TGCGCCAGCAGCCACGGACAGGGGGGCAATCAGCCCCAGCATTTT. Amino acids: CASSHGQGGNQPQHF.